The text below deals with one T cell receptor beta chain. V lost 4 bases to trimming and J lost 0 bases, with 9 bases between them. The germline V gene encodes CDR1 SQVTM and CDR2 ANQGSEA. The CDR3 spans 13 residues. This sample was included in a study of blood T cell repertoires in COVID-19. TCRdb's copy holds only in-frame clones and misses some; the assay was immunoSEQ multiplex PCR. The data show 150,000 or so clones, roughly four fifths seen once. The sequence was obtained from a middle-aged man who had recovered from COVID-19. This chain connects TRBV29-1 to TRBJ1-2; D is ambiguous. Sequences were obtained from PBMCs or T cells enriched from blood (not recorded which). CDR3 sequence (DNA): TGCAGCGTTGCTTTGGGCACTAACTATGGCTACACCTTC. Amino acids: CSVALGTNYGYTF.